This is a list of T cell receptor beta chains from one sample in a study of T cell repertoires in cytomegalovirus infection. Their antigens remain unidentified. MiXCR was run by TCRdb on the reads, yielding one entry per CDR3 protein. The table has approximately 910,000 distinct CDR3 sequences, around 31% seen once. Sequenced material: cultured CD8+ T cells from PBMCs, taken from culture after CMV antigen stimulation. Every receptor here comes from a human donor in good health (CMV status not recorded). Some clones in this sample may be carry-over from other donors' samples. CDR3s include the opening cysteine and the closing phenylalanine or tryptophan. The order of the fields is V gene, D gene, clone size, J gene, CDR3 length, CDR3 protein, CDR3 DNA. D genes are given only for firm matches. The size of a clone is reported for some rows only, either as once, few or many, or as a class for expanded clones.

V gene: TRBV7-9
D gene: -
clone size: many
J gene: TRBJ2-1
CDR3 length: 11
CDR3 protein: CASSIDNEQFF
CDR3 DNA: TGTGCCAGCAGCATCGACAATGAGCAGTTCTTC

V gene: TRBV29-1
D gene: -
clone size: -
J gene: TRBJ2-2
CDR3 length: 12
CDR3 protein: CSSVGASGELFF
CDR3 DNA: TGCAGTTCGGTAGGGGCATCGGGGGAGCTGTTTTTT

V gene: TRBV14
D gene: TRBD1
clone size: few
J gene: TRBJ1-3
CDR3 length: 18
CDR3 protein: CASSPPDRGLSAGNTIYF
CDR3 DNA: TGTGCCAGCAGCCCCCCGGACAGGGGGCTTTCGGCTGGAAACACCATATATTTT

V gene: TRBV10-2
D gene: TRBD1
clone size: -
J gene: TRBJ1-5
CDR3 length: 16
CDR3 protein: CASSSRGGEKNQPQHF
CDR3 DNA: TGCGCCAGCAGTTCCAGGGGGGGGGAAAAAAATCAGCCCCAGCATTTT

V gene: TRBV2
D gene: -
clone size: once
J gene: TRBJ2-5
CDR3 length: 12
CDR3 protein: CATQGGEETQYF
CDR3 DNA: TGTGCCACCCAAGGAGGGGAAGAGACCCAGTACTTC

V gene: TRBV6-6
D gene: -
clone size: -
J gene: TRBJ1-3
CDR3 length: 14
CDR3 protein: CASSLVHSGNTIYF
CDR3 DNA: TGTGCCAGCAGTTTAGTGCACTCTGGAAACACCATATATTTT

V gene: TRBV7-6
D gene: -
clone size: few
J gene: TRBJ2-7
CDR3 length: 12
CDR3 protein: CASSPGSLLLNF
CDR3 DNA: TGTGCCAGCAGCCCCGGCTCGTTGTTACTTAACTTC

V gene: TRBV6-2/TRBV6-3
D gene: -
clone size: -
J gene: TRBJ1-5
CDR3 length: 17
CDR3 protein: CASSYSIGAVSNQPQHF
CDR3 DNA: TGTGCCAGCAGTTACTCGATAGGGGCAGTTAGCAATCAGCCCCAGCATTTT

V gene: TRBV7-9
D gene: TRBD1
clone size: -
J gene: TRBJ1-5
CDR3 length: 17
CDR3 protein: CASSLVGQGLNNQPQHF
CDR3 DNA: TGTGCCAGCAGCTTAGTGGGACAGGGACTTAACAATCAGCCCCAGCATTTT

V gene: TRBV7-8
D gene: -
clone size: many
J gene: TRBJ2-2
CDR3 length: 16
CDR3 protein: CASSSPAGANTGELFF
CDR3 DNA: TGTGCCAGCAGCTCGCCGGCGGGGGCCAACACCGGGGAGCTGTTTTTT

V gene: TRBV7-2
D gene: -
clone size: many
J gene: TRBJ2-3
CDR3 length: 12
CDR3 protein: CASSFMGQGQYF
CDR3 DNA: TGTGCCAGCAGCTTTATGGGGCAAGGGCAGTATTTT

V gene: TRBV2
D gene: -
clone size: -
J gene: TRBJ1-2
CDR3 length: 14
CDR3 protein: CASSEPRGNYGYTF
CDR3 DNA: TGTGCCAGCAGTGAACCCAGGGGAAACTATGGCTACACCTTC

V gene: TRBV6-5
D gene: -
clone size: many
J gene: TRBJ1-1
CDR3 length: 13
CDR3 protein: CASSYSADTEAFF
CDR3 DNA: TGTGCCAGCAGTTACTCCGCAGACACTGAAGCTTTCTTT

V gene: TRBV7-9
D gene: -
clone size: -
J gene: TRBJ2-7
CDR3 length: 14
CDR3 protein: CASSFPGRSYEQYF
CDR3 DNA: TGTGCCAGCAGCTTTCCGGGACGGTCCTACGAGCAGTACTTC

V gene: TRBV18
D gene: -
clone size: few
J gene: TRBJ2-2
CDR3 length: 15
CDR3 protein: CASSPAGTNTGELFF
CDR3 DNA: TGTGCCAGCTCACCGGCAGGAACGAACACCGGGGAGCTGTTTTTT

V gene: TRBV20-1
D gene: -
clone size: few
J gene: TRBJ1-5
CDR3 length: 13
CDR3 protein: CSASEAINQPQHF
CDR3 DNA: TGCAGTGCTTCGGAGGCCATCAATCAGCCCCAGCATTTT

V gene: TRBV7-9
D gene: -
clone size: -
J gene: TRBJ2-2
CDR3 length: 16
CDR3 protein: CASSLVAGVNTGELFF
CDR3 DNA: TGTGCCAGCAGCTTAGTTGCTGGGGTCAACACCGGGGAGCTGTTTTTT

V gene: TRBV6-1
D gene: TRBD1
clone size: -
J gene: TRBJ2-2
CDR3 length: 14
CDR3 protein: CASSYRDRTGELFF
CDR3 DNA: TGTGCCAGCAGTTACCGGGACAGGACCGGGGAGCTGTTTTTT

V gene: TRBV7-9
D gene: TRBD2
clone size: many
J gene: TRBJ2-1
CDR3 length: 16
CDR3 protein: CASSLSGLGVINEQFF
CDR3 DNA: TGTGCCAGCAGCTTATCAGGACTAGGTGTTATTAATGAGCAGTTCTTC

V gene: TRBV6-1
D gene: -
clone size: few
J gene: TRBJ2-5
CDR3 length: 15
CDR3 protein: CASSTPRLVLGTQYF
CDR3 DNA: TGTGCCAGCAGTACCCCCCGACTAGTTCTCGGGACCCAGTACTTC

V gene: TRBV4-1
D gene: -
clone size: few
J gene: TRBJ1-5
CDR3 length: 17
CDR3 protein: CASSQDLQGSGNQPQHF
CDR3 DNA: TGCGCCAGCAGCCAAGATCTTCAGGGCAGCGGCAATCAGCCCCAGCATTTT

V gene: TRBV7-9
D gene: -
clone size: -
J gene: TRBJ1-1
CDR3 length: 12
CDR3 protein: CASSLGDIRAIF
CDR3 DNA: TGTGCCAGCAGCTTAGGTGACATCCGCGCTATCTTT

V gene: TRBV28
D gene: -
clone size: -
J gene: TRBJ2-1
CDR3 length: 12
CDR3 protein: CASSFPENEQFF
CDR3 DNA: TGTGCCAGCAGTTTCCCTGAGAATGAGCAGTTCTTC

V gene: TRBV20-1
D gene: -
clone size: -
J gene: TRBJ2-7
CDR3 length: 12
CDR3 protein: CSAHGPSNEQYF
CDR3 DNA: TGCAGTGCCCACGGCCCTTCTAACGAGCAGTACTTC

V gene: TRBV4-3
D gene: TRBD2
clone size: -
J gene: TRBJ2-1
CDR3 length: 13
CDR3 protein: CASSGRGGNEQFF
CDR3 DNA: TGCGCCAGCAGCGGGCGGGGAGGGAATGAGCAGTTCTTC

V gene: TRBV13
D gene: -
clone size: -
J gene: TRBJ2-7
CDR3 length: 14
CDR3 protein: CASSSARESYEQYF
CDR3 DNA: TGTGCCAGCAGCTCCGCCAGGGAGTCCTACGAGCAGTACTTC

V gene: TRBV7-6
D gene: -
clone size: many
J gene: TRBJ1-4
CDR3 length: 17
CDR3 protein: CASSLGRRHGANEKLFF
CDR3 DNA: TGTGCCAGCAGCTTAGGCCGCCGGCACGGGGCAAATGAAAAACTGTTTTTT

V gene: TRBV7-9
D gene: TRBD2
clone size: few
J gene: TRBJ2-3
CDR3 length: 15
CDR3 protein: CASTLERGSTDTQYF
CDR3 DNA: TGTGCCAGCACCCTTGAGCGGGGGAGCACAGATACGCAGTATTTT

V gene: TRBV9
D gene: TRBD2
clone size: -
J gene: TRBJ2-3
CDR3 length: 15
CDR3 protein: CASSAPGGGTDTQYF
CDR3 DNA: TGTGCCAGCAGCGCCCCCGGGGGGGGCACAGATACGCAGTATTTT

V gene: TRBV6-6
D gene: -
clone size: few
J gene: TRBJ1-5
CDR3 length: 14
CDR3 protein: CASRSYQGNQPQHF
CDR3 DNA: TGTGCCAGCAGATCTTACCAGGGGAATCAGCCCCAGCATTTT

V gene: TRBV4-1
D gene: TRBD1
clone size: once
J gene: TRBJ1-5
CDR3 length: 17
CDR3 protein: CASSHGTATYGNQPQHF
CDR3 DNA: TGCGCCAGCAGTCATGGGACAGCTACCTATGGCAATCAGCCCCAGCATTTT

V gene: TRBV12-3/TRBV12-4
D gene: TRBD2
clone size: few
J gene: TRBJ2-1
CDR3 length: 15
CDR3 protein: CASSPNKRGERERFF
CDR3 DNA: TGTGCCAGCAGTCCCAACAAGCGGGGGGAGAGGGAGCGGTTCTTC

V gene: TRBV6-6
D gene: -
clone size: few
J gene: TRBJ1-4
CDR3 length: 13
CDR3 protein: CASSYYRGGQLFF
CDR3 DNA: TGTGCCAGCAGTTACTACCGTGGGGGACAACTGTTTTTT

V gene: TRBV27
D gene: -
clone size: few
J gene: TRBJ2-7
CDR3 length: 14
CDR3 protein: CASSTGPIGYEQYF
CDR3 DNA: TGTGCCAGCAGTACCGGGCCGATAGGCTACGAGCAGTACTTC

V gene: TRBV7-8
D gene: -
clone size: many
J gene: TRBJ2-4
CDR3 length: 14
CDR3 protein: CASSGTLAKNIQYF
CDR3 DNA: TGTGCCAGCAGCGGGACGCTAGCCAAAAACATTCAGTACTTC

V gene: TRBV6-5
D gene: -
clone size: many
J gene: TRBJ1-4
CDR3 length: 14
CDR3 protein: CASSYSNRDEKLFF
CDR3 DNA: TGTGCCAGCAGTTACTCCAACAGGGATGAAAAACTGTTTTTT

V gene: TRBV7-6
D gene: -
clone size: -
J gene: TRBJ1-2
CDR3 length: 15
CDR3 protein: CASSPSRRAGNGYTF
CDR3 DNA: TGTGCCAGCAGCCCCTCCCGAAGGGCGGGGAATGGCTACACCTTC

V gene: TRBV7-9
D gene: -
clone size: many
J gene: TRBJ2-1
CDR3 length: 12
CDR3 protein: CASSPRANEQFF
CDR3 DNA: TGTGCCAGCAGCCCTCGTGCCAATGAGCAGTTCTTC

V gene: TRBV7-9
D gene: -
clone size: -
J gene: TRBJ2-1
CDR3 length: 15
CDR3 protein: CASSLGVSNYNEQFF
CDR3 DNA: TGTGCCAGCAGCTTAGGCGTCAGTAACTACAATGAGCAGTTCTTC

V gene: TRBV7-6
D gene: -
clone size: -
J gene: TRBJ2-2
CDR3 length: 13
CDR3 protein: CASSSEYTGELFF
CDR3 DNA: TGTGCCAGCAGCTCTGAGTACACCGGGGAGCTGTTTTTT

V gene: TRBV27
D gene: -
clone size: -
J gene: TRBJ1-2
CDR3 length: 11
CDR3 protein: CASSSGWGYTF
CDR3 DNA: TGTGCCAGCAGTTCCGGATGGGGCTACACCTTC

V gene: TRBV6-5
D gene: -
clone size: -
J gene: TRBJ2-2
CDR3 length: 13
CDR3 protein: CATNWGNTGELFF
CDR3 DNA: TGTGCCACCAACTGGGGGAACACCGGGGAGCTGTTTTTT

V gene: TRBV27
D gene: -
clone size: -
J gene: TRBJ1-5
CDR3 length: 15
CDR3 protein: CASSLGPWSNQPQHF
CDR3 DNA: TGTGCCAGCAGTTTAGGCCCTTGGAGCAATCAGCCCCAGCATTTT

V gene: TRBV5-4
D gene: -
clone size: -
J gene: TRBJ2-5
CDR3 length: 14
CDR3 protein: CASSHGPVGETQYF
CDR3 DNA: TGTGCCAGCAGCCATGGACCAGTGGGAGAGACCCAGTACTTC

V gene: TRBV4-3
D gene: -
clone size: few
J gene: TRBJ2-1
CDR3 length: 14
CDR3 protein: CASSQLEGGNEQFF
CDR3 DNA: TGCGCCAGCAGCCAACTGGAAGGGGGGAATGAGCAGTTCTTC

V gene: TRBV6-5
D gene: -
clone size: -
J gene: TRBJ2-1
CDR3 length: 17
CDR3 protein: CASSYSKGKTDYNEQFF
CDR3 DNA: TGTGCCAGCAGTTACTCGAAAGGGAAGACCGACTACAATGAGCAGTTCTTC

V gene: TRBV7-6
D gene: TRBD1
clone size: -
J gene: TRBJ1-4
CDR3 length: 15
CDR3 protein: CASSSTGGLGEKLFF
CDR3 DNA: TGTGCTAGCAGCTCAACAGGGGGCTTGGGTGAAAAACTGTTTTTT

V gene: TRBV7-8
D gene: -
clone size: many
J gene: TRBJ1-6
CDR3 length: 16
CDR3 protein: CASSPPWTDDNSPLHF
CDR3 DNA: TGTGCCAGCAGCCCACCGTGGACAGATGATAATTCACCCCTCCACTTT

V gene: TRBV12-5
D gene: -
clone size: many
J gene: TRBJ1-5
CDR3 length: 16
CDR3 protein: CASGPHRVAIVKPQHF
CDR3 DNA: TGTGCTAGTGGTCCACACAGGGTGGCTATAGTAAAGCCCCAGCATTTT

V gene: TRBV6-2/TRBV6-3
D gene: -
clone size: once
J gene: TRBJ2-1
CDR3 length: 13
CDR3 protein: CASSHGRDNEQFF
CDR3 DNA: TGTGCCAGCAGCCACGGGCGAGACAATGAGCAGTTCTTC

V gene: TRBV7-9
D gene: -
clone size: -
J gene: TRBJ2-7
CDR3 length: 13
CDR3 protein: CASRKTAIYEQYF
CDR3 DNA: TGTGCCAGCAGAAAGACAGCCATCTACGAGCAGTACTTC

V gene: TRBV24-1
D gene: TRBD1
clone size: -
J gene: TRBJ2-1
CDR3 length: 17
CDR3 protein: CATSPWARQGAGNEQFF
CDR3 DNA: TGTGCCACCAGCCCGTGGGCCCGACAGGGGGCAGGGAATGAGCAGTTCTTC

V gene: TRBV5-6
D gene: -
clone size: -
J gene: TRBJ1-1
CDR3 length: 20
CDR3 protein: CASSIPGLVPDFRGNTEAFF
CDR3 DNA: TGTGCCAGCAGCATCCCAGGGCTGGTACCTGATTTTAGAGGGAACACTGAAGCTTTCTTT

V gene: TRBV27
D gene: -
clone size: -
J gene: TRBJ2-5
CDR3 length: 12
CDR3 protein: CASGFGPETQYF
CDR3 DNA: TGTGCCAGCGGTTTCGGGCCGGAGACCCAGTACTTC